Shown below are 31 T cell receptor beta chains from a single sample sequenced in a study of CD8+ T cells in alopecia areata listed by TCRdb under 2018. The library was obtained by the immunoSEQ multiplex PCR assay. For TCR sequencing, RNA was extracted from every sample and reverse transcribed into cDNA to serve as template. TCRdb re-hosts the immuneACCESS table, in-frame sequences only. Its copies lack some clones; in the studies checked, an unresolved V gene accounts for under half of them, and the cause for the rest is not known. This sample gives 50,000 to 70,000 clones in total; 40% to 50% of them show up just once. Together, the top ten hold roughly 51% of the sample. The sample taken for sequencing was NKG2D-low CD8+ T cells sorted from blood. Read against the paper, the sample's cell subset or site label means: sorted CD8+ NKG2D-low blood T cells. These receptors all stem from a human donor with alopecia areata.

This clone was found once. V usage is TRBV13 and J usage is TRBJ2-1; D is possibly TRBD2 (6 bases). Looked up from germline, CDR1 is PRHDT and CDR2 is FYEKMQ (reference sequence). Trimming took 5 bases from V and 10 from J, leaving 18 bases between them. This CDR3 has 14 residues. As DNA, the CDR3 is TGTGCCAGCAGCCCAGTTGGTAGCGGCAGGGAGCAGTTCTTC. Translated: CASSPVGSGREQFF.

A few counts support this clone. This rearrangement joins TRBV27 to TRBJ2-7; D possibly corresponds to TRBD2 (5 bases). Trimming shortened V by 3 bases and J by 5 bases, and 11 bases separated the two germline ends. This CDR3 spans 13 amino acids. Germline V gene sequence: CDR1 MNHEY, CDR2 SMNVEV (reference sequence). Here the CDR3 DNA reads TGTGCCAGCAGTTTTTCCCCCGGGAACGAGCAGTACTTC. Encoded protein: CASSFSPGNEQYF.

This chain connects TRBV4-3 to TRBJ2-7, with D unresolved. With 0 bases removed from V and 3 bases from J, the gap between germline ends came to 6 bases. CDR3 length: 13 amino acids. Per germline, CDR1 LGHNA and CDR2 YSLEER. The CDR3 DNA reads TGCGCCAGCAGCCAAGACAGAAGCTACGAGCAGTACTTC. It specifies CASSQDRSYEQYF.

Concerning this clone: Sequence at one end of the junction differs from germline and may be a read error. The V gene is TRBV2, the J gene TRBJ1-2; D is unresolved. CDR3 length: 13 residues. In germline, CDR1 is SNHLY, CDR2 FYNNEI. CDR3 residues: CASLFRGIIPFSF. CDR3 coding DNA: TGTGCCAGCCTATTTCGAGGGATCATCCCTTTCTCTTTC.

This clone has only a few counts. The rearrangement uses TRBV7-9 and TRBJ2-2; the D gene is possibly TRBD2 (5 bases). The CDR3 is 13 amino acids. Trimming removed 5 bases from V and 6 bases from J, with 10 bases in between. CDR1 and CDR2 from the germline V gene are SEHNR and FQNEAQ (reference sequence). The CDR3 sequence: CASSMAGAGELFF. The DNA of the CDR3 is TGTGCCAGCAGCATGGCGGGCGCCGGGGAGCTGTTTTTT.

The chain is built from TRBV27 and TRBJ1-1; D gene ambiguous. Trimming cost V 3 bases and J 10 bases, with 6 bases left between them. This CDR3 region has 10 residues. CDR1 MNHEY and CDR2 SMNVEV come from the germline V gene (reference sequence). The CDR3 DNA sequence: TGTGCCAGCAGTTTGTGTAGAGCTTTCTTT. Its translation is CASSLCRAFF.

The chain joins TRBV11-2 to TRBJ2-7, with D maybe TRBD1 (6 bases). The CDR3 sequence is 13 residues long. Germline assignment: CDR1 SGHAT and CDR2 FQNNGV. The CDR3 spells CASTTAGVYEQYF. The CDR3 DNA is TGTGCTTCGACAACCGCAGGGGTCTACGAGCAGTACTTC.

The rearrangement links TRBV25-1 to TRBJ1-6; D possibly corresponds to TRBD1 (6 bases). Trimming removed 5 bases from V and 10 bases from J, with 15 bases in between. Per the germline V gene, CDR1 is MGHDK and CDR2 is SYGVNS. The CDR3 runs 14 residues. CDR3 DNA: TGTGCCAGCAGTCCGGGACACAGAGGATCACCCCTCCACTTT. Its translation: CASSPGHRGSPLHF.

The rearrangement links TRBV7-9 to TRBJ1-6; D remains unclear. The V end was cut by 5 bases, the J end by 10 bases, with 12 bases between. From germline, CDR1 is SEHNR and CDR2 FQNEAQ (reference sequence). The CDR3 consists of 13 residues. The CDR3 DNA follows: TGTGCCAGCAGCCGGGCCTTAGAGTCACCCCTCCACTTT. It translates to CASSRALESPLHF.

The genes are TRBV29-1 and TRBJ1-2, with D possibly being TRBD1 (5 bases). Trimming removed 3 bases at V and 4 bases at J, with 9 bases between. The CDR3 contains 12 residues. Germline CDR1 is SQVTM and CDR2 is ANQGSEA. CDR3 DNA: TGCAGCGTTGACGACAGTACCTATGGCTACACCTTC. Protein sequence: CSVDDSTYGYTF. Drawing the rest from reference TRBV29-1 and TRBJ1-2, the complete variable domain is SAVISQKPSRDICQRGTSLTIQCQVDSQVTMMFWYRQQPGQSLTLIATANQGSEATYESGFVIDKFPISRPNLTFSTLTVSNMSPEDSSIYLCSVDDSTYGYTFGSGTRLTVV.

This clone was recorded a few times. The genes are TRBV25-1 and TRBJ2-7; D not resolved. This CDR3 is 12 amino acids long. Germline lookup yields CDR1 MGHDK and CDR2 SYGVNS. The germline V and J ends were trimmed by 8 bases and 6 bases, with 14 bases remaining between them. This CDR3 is CASGEVRAEQYF. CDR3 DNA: TGTGCCAGCGGAGAAGTAAGGGCCGAGCAGTACTTC.

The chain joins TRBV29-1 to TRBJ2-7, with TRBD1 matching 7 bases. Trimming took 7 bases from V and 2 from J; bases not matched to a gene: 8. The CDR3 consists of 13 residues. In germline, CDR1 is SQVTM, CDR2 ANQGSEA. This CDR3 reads CSASGTAAYEQYF. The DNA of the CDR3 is TGCAGCGCCTCCGGGACAGCAGCCTACGAGCAGTACTTC.

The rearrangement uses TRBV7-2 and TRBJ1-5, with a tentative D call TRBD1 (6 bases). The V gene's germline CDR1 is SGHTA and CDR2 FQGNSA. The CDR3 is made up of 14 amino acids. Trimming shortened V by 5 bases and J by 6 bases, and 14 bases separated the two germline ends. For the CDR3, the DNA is TGTGCCAGCAGCCCACGGGACACTCCTCAGCCCCAGCATTTT. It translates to CASSPRDTPQPQHF. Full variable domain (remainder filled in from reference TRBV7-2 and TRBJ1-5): GAGVSQSPSNKVTEKGKDVELRCDPISGHTALYWYRQSLGQGLEFLIYFQGNSAPDKSGLPSDRFSAERTGGSVSTLTIQRTQQEDSAVYLCASSPRDTPQPQHFGDGTRLSIL.

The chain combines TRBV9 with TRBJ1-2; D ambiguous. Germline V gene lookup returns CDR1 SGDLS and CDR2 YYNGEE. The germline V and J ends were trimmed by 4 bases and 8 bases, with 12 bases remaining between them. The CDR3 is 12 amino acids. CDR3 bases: TGTGCCAGCAGCCGTCAAGGAGGAGGCTACACCTTC. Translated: CASSRQGGGYTF.

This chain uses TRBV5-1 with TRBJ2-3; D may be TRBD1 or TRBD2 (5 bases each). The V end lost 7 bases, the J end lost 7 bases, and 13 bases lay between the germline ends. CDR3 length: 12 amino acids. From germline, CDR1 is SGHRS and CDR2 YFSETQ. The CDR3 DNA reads TGCGCCAGCGCCGGGACGGATTATACGCAGTATTTT. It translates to CASAGTDYTQYF.

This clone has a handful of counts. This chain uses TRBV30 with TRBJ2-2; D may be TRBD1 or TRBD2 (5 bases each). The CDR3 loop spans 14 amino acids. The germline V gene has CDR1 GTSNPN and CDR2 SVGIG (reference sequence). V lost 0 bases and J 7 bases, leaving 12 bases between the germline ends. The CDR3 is CAWSVLGVGGELFF. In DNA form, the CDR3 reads TGTGCCTGGAGTGTATTGGGGGTCGGCGGGGAGCTGTTTTTT. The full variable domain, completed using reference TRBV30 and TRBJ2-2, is SQTIHQWPATLVQPVGSPLSLECTVEGTSNPNLYWYRQAAGRGLQLLFYSVGIGQISSEVPQNLSASRPQDRQFILSSKKLLLSDSGFYLCAWSVLGVGGELFFGEGSRLTVL.

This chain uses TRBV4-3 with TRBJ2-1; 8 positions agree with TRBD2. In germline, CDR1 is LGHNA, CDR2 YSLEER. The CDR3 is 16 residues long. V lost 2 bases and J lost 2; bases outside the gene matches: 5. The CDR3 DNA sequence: TGCGCCAGCAGCCAAACTAGCGGCACGACCTACAATGAGCAGTTCTTC. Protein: CASSQTSGTTYNEQFF.

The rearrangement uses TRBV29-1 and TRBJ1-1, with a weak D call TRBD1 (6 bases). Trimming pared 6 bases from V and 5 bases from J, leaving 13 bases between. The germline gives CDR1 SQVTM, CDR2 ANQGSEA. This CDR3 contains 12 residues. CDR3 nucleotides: TGCAGCGTCGATATAGGGGGTACTGAAGCTTTCTTT. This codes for CSVDIGGTEAFF. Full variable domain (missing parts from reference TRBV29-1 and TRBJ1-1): SAVISQKPSRDICQRGTSLTIQCQVDSQVTMMFWYRQQPGQSLTLIATANQGSEATYESGFVIDKFPISRPNLTFSTLTVSNMSPEDSSIYLCSVDIGGTEAFFGQGTRLTVV.

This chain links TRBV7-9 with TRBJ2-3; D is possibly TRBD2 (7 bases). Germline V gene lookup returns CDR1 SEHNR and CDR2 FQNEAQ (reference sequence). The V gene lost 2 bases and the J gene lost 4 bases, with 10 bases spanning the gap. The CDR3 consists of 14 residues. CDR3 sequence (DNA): TGTGCCAGCAGCTTATTGGGGGGGCCAGATACGCAGTATTTT. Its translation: CASSLLGGPDTQYF.

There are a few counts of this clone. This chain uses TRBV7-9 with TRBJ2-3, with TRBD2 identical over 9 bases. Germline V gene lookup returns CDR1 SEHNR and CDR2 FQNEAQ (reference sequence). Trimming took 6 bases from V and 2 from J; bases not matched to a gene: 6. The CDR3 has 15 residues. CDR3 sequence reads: CASSVLAGITDTQYF. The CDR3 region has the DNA TGTGCCAGCAGTGTTCTAGCGGGGATCACAGATACGCAGTATTTT.

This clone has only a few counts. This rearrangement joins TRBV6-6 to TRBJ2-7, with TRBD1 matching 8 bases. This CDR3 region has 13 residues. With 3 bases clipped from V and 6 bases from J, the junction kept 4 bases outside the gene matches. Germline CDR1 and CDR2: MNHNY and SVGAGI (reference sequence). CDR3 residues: CASSYGQGSEQYF. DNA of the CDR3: TGTGCCAGCAGTTATGGACAGGGTTCCGAGCAGTACTTC.

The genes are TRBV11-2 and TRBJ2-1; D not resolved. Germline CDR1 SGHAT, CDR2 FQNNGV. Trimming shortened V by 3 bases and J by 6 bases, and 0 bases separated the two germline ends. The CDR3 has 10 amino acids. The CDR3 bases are TGTGCCAGCAGCTTCAATGAGCAGTTCTTC. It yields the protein CASSFNEQFF.

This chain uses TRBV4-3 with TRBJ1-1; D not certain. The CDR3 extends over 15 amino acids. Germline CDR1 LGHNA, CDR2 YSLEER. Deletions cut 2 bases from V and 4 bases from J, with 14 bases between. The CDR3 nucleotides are TGCGCCAGCAGCCAAAAGACGCTCGGAATCACTGAAGCTTTCTTT. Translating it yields CASSQKTLGITEAFF.

The CDR3 DNA reads TGTGCCAGCAGCACGCCCACTAGGTACGAGCAGTACTTC. It is translated as CASSTPTRYEQYF. The V call is TRBV7-9, the J call TRBJ2-7, with D possibly matching TRBD2 (5 bases). Germline loops: CDR1 SEHNR, CDR2 FQNEAQ (reference sequence). The CDR3 length is 13 residues. V lost 5 bases and J 4 bases, leaving 12 bases between the germline ends.

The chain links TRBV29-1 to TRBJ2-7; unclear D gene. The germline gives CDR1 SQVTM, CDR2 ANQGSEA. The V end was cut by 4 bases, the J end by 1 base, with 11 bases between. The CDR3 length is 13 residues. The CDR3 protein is CSVVAANSYEQYF. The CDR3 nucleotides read TGCAGCGTTGTAGCCGCCAATTCCTACGAGCAGTACTTC.

The CDR3, as DNA: TGTGCCAGCAGCCCGAAGACAGACAGCTACACCTTC. Translating gives CASSPKTDSYTF. The chain uses TRBV7-2 and TRBJ1-2, with a weak D call TRBD1 (5 bases). Trimming removed 5 bases at V and 9 bases at J, with 13 bases between. The CDR3 covers 12 residues. CDR1 is SGHTA and CDR2 is FQGNSA in the germline V gene.

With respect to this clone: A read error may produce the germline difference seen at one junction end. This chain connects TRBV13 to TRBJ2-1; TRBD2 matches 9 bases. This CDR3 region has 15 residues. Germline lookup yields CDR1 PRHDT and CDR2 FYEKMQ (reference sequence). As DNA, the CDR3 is TGTGCCAGCACCTTAGCGGGGGCCTACTACAATGAGCAGTTCTTC. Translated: CASTLAGAYYNEQFF.

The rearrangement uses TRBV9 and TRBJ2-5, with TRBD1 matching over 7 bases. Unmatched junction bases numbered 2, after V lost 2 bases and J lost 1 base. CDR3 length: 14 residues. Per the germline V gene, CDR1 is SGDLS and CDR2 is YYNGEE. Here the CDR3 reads CASSVWDSQETQYF. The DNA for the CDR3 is TGTGCCAGCAGCGTCTGGGACAGCCAAGAGACCCAGTACTTC.

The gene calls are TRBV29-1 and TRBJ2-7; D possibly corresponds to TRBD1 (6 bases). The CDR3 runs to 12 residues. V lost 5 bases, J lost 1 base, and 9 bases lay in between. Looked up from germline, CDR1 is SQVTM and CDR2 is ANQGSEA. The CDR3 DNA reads TGCAGCGTTCTTACAGGGTCCTACGAGCAGTACTTC. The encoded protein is CSVLTGSYEQYF.

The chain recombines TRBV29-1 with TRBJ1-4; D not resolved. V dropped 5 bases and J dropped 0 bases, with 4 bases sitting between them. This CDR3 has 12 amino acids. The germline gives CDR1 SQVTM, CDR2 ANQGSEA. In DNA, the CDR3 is TGCAGCGTTTTATCAACTAATGAAAAACTGTTTTTT. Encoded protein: CSVLSTNEKLFF. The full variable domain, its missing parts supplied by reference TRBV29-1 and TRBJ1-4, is SAVISQKPSRDICQRGTSLTIQCQVDSQVTMMFWYRQQPGQSLTLIATANQGSEATYESGFVIDKFPISRPNLTFSTLTVSNMSPEDSSIYLCSVLSTNEKLFFGSGTQLSVL.

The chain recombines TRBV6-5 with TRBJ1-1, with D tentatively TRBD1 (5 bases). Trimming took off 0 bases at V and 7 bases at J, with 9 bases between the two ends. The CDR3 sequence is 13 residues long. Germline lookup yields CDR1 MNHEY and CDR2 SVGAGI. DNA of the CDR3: TGTGCCAGCAGTTACTCGGGGCAGCTTGAAGCTTTCTTT. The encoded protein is CASSYSGQLEAFF.